This note documents a single T cell receptor (beta chain) sequence. Each recovered donor of Cohort 3 presented with two negative PCRs, clearance, or symptom resolution. This specimen comes from a study of blood T cell repertoires in COVID-19. Using immunoSEQ multiplex PCR, the repertoire was profiled, and TCRdb retains in-frame clones only, with some absent. The table records 300,000 to 350,000 clones, around 90% of them present only once. This TCR was recovered from a man aged 25-45 years who had recovered from COVID-19. Sequencing used PBMCs or T cells enriched from blood (not recorded which).

The CDR3 loop reads CASSIDRGLVAFF. The CDR3 bases are TGTGCCAGTAGTATCGACAGGGGGCTAGTAGCTTTCTTT. The V gene is TRBV19, the J gene TRBJ1-1, with 10 bases identical to TRBD1. The CDR3 totals 13 residues. CDR1 is LNHDA and CDR2 is SQIVND in the germline V gene (reference sequence). Trimming cost V 3 bases and J 10 bases; bases outside gene matches: 5.